The 19 T cell receptor beta chains below come from one sample, sequenced in a study of T cells in Graves' hyperthyroidism and ophthalmopathy. Amplification yielded TCR beta CDR3 regions, with RNA transcripts as the source. An initial round of RT-PCR targeting the TCR CDR3 relied on the HTBI primer set. TCRdb called the multiplex PCR reads again in MiXCR, with one record for every CDR3 protein. The sample shows a few hundred thousand distinct CDR3 sequences, 15% to 19% of them seen only once. Sequences were obtained from blood. These receptors were collected from a woman in her thirties with Graves' hyperthyroidism.

With regard to this clonotype: It may be a read error: a sequence one base away is much more abundant. J is TRBJ2-1 and V is TRBV28, with D unresolved. The CDR3 has 13 amino acids. Per the germline V gene, CDR1 is MDHEN and CDR2 is SYDVKM. The CDR3 loop is CASSFLTYNEQSF. Written as DNA, the CDR3 is TGTGCCAGCAGCTTCCTTACCTACAATGAGCAGTCCTTC.

The chain joins TRBV27 to TRBJ2-1, with D tentatively TRBD2 (6 bases). Germline lookup yields CDR1 MNHEY and CDR2 SMNVEV (reference sequence). Trimming took off 7 bases at V and 3 bases at J, with 16 bases between the two ends. The CDR3 is 15 amino acids. CDR3 residues: CASTGGGSLYNEQFF. The CDR3 nucleotides read TGTGCCAGCACCGGTGGAGGGTCTCTCTACAATGAGCAGTTCTTC.

The table lists this clonotype with many counts. The chain recombines TRBV7-2 with TRBJ2-7; 11 nucleotides match TRBD2. Germline assignment: CDR1 SGHTA and CDR2 FQGNSA. The CDR3 contains 16 residues. The junction had 9 bases not matched to a gene; V was cut back by 1 base and J by 7 bases. This CDR3 reads CASSLGSSGRPWEQYF. The CDR3 DNA reads as TGTGCCAGCAGCTTAGGGTCTAGCGGGAGGCCTTGGGAGCAGTACTTC.

This clonotype was counted many times. The gene calls are TRBV12-3 or TRBV12-4 and TRBJ1-5; perhaps TRBD1 as D (6 bases). The CDR3 spans 15 residues. V was clipped by 6 bases and J by 5 bases, with 17 bases between them. This chain's CDR3 is CASSLLGGSYQPQHF. The CDR3 DNA sequence: TGTGCCAGCAGCCTCTTAGGGGGATCCTATCAGCCCCAGCATTTT.

This clonotype was picked up many times. This chain joins TRBV28 and TRBJ2-2; D could derive from TRBD1 or TRBD2 (6 bases each). Looked up from germline, CDR1 is MDHEN and CDR2 is SYDVKM. The CDR3 loop spans 14 amino acids. V was pared by 7 bases and J by 8 bases, with 17 bases between. The CDR3 DNA is TGTGCCAGCATCCGAGATGGGGGGACAGGGGAGCTGTTTTTT. It codes for CASIRDGGTGELFF.

On this clonotype itself: A much larger clone lies one base from this, so it may be a read error. The chain employs TRBV28 and TRBJ2-1; perhaps TRBD2 as D (5 bases). V lost 7 bases, J lost 4 bases, and 17 bases lay in between. The V gene's germline CDR1 is MDHEN and CDR2 SYDVKM. The CDR3 spans 15 residues. CDR3 loop: CASTPTNYTYNEQFF. The DNA of the CDR3 is TGTGCCAGCACCCCGACTAATTATACATACAATGAGCAGTTCTTC.

This clonotype was counted ten times or more. V gene TRBV11-2 combines with J gene TRBJ2-1, with 8 nucleotides matching TRBD1. With 5 bases clipped from V and 4 bases from J, the junction kept 10 bases outside the gene matches. The CDR3 is 16 residues long. Germline V lookup: CDR1 SGHAT, CDR2 FQNNGV. The CDR3 DNA sequence: TGTGCCAGCAGCACCCCCGGGGACAGGCGTTACAATGAGCAGTTCTTC. Protein product: CASSTPGDRRYNEQFF.

This sequence joins TRBV6-1 and TRBJ2-1, with D perhaps matching TRBD1 (5 bases). Germline CDR1 and CDR2: MNHNS and SASEGT. Between the trimmed V and J ends, which lost 7 bases and 6 bases, there was a span of 13 bases. The CDR3 is 13 residues long. The CDR3 region is CASIPERGNEQFF. The CDR3 nucleotides are TGTGCCAGCATCCCAGAAAGGGGCAATGAGCAGTTCTTC.

This clonotype has ten or more counts. This chain links TRBV12-3 or TRBV12-4 with TRBJ2-1; TRBD2 aligns across 13 bases. The CDR3 spans 17 residues. Trimming took 3 bases from V and 7 from J; bases not matched to a gene: 9. CDR3 coding DNA: TGTGCCAGCAGTTTCCCTCCGGGACTAGCGGGACTAAATGAGCAGTTCTTC. It encodes CASSFPPGLAGLNEQFF.

This clonotype was seen at least ten times. The J gene is TRBJ2-1, the V gene TRBV7-2; possibly TRBD2 for D (5 bases). V was shortened by 6 bases and J by 7 bases, with 13 bases between the two germline ends. This CDR3 region has 13 residues. Per germline, CDR1 SGHTA and CDR2 FQGNSA. The CDR3, as DNA: TGTGCCAGCAGGATCCCCGGGGTAAATGAGCAGTTCTTC. Translating it yields CASRIPGVNEQFF.

This rearrangement joins TRBV27 to TRBJ2-1, with D perhaps matching TRBD1 or TRBD2 (5 bases each). The CDR3 loop spans 16 amino acids. Germline CDR1 and CDR2: MNHEY and SMNVEV (reference sequence). Trimming took 6 bases from V and 0 from J, leaving 15 bases between them. CDR3 coding DNA: TGTGCCAGCAGGGGGGTCGGTCAGAGCTCCTACAATGAGCAGTTCTTC. Amino acid sequence: CASRGVGQSSYNEQFF.

This clonotype was counted ten times or more. This sequence joins TRBV20-1 and TRBJ1-1; D uncertain. The germline V and J ends were trimmed by 2 bases and 1 base, with 8 bases remaining between them. The CDR3 extends over 13 amino acids. CDR1 and CDR2 from the germline V gene are DFQATT and SNEGSKA (reference sequence). DNA for the CDR3: TGCAGTGCTAGAATGACGGGGAACACTGAAGCTTTCTTT. Its translation is CSARMTGNTEAFF.

This clonotype showed up many times. The rearrangement uses TRBV9 and TRBJ2-7; 8 bases match TRBD1. The CDR3 is 14 amino acids. J gave up 3 bases and V 2 bases, and 4 bases lay outside the gene matches. Germline V gene sequence: CDR1 SGDLS, CDR2 YYNGEE. CDR3 protein: CASSVGTGYYEQYF. In DNA, the CDR3 is TGTGCCAGCAGCGTGGGGACAGGATACTACGAGCAGTACTTC.

The table lists this clonotype with many counts. This sequence joins TRBV28 and TRBJ2-7; D is ambiguous. Trimming pared 3 bases from V and 6 bases from J, leaving 15 bases between. This CDR3 contains 14 residues. Per germline, CDR1 MDHEN and CDR2 SYDVKM. The CDR3 bases are TGTGCCAGCAGTTTCGTCGTAACTGTATCCGAGCAGTACTTC. Protein sequence: CASSFVVTVSEQYF.

CDR3 coding DNA: TGTGCCAGCAGCCAAGATAATCCCCTCGGACTAGCGGGTTACAATGAGCAGTTCTTC. Translating it yields CASSQDNPLGLAGYNEQFF. The chain has TRBV4-2 and TRBJ2-1; TRBD2 aligns across 11 bases. Germline V gene sequence: CDR1 LGHNA, CDR2 YNFKEQ. The length of the CDR3 is 19 residues. The junction had 11 bases not matched to a gene; V was cut back by 0 bases and J by 4 bases.

This clonotype was observed a few times. The rearrangement links TRBV29-1 to TRBJ1-4, with TRBD1 as a possible D gene (5 bases). Trimming took 3 bases from V and 2 from J, leaving 10 bases between them. Germline lookup yields CDR1 SQVTM and CDR2 ANQGSEA. The CDR3 contains 14 residues. CDR3 protein: CSVDGGTTNEKLFF. As DNA, the CDR3 is TGCAGCGTTGACGGGGGGACTACTAATGAAAAACTGTTTTTT.

This clonotype was seen only a few times. The junction differs from germline at one of its ends, possibly a read error. The V call is TRBV6-5, the J call TRBJ2-2, with a weak D call TRBD2 (5 bases). Germline V CDR1 and CDR2: MNHEY, SVGAGI. The CDR3 covers 17 residues. The CDR3 DNA reads TGTGCCAGCAGTTACCGCCTAGGTGTCCAACCCACCGGGGAGCTGGTTTTT. Protein product: CASSYRLGVQPTGELVF.

This clonotype was seen ten or more times. This chain uses TRBV6-1 with TRBJ2-7, with a tentative D call TRBD1 (6 bases). The CDR3 totals 13 residues. Trimming shortened V by 6 bases and J by 7 bases, and 16 bases separated the two germline ends. The germline CDR1 and CDR2 sequences are MNHNS and SASEGT. The CDR3 loop is CASRYRAGAEQYF. The CDR3 coding sequence is TGTGCCAGCAGATACAGGGCCGGAGCGGAGCAGTACTTC.

At least ten counts were recorded for this clonotype. The V call is TRBV2, the J call TRBJ1-2; no reliable D call. Deletions cut 7 bases from V and 1 base from J, with 13 bases between. CDR1 SNHLY and CDR2 FYNNEI come from the germline V gene. This CDR3 comprises 14 residues. The DNA of the CDR3 is TGTGCCAGCATAGGGCACTACAATAACTATGGCTACACCTTC. Encoded protein: CASIGHYNNYGYTF. The full variable domain, in which reference TRBV2 and TRBJ1-2 provide the parts outside the CDR3, is EPEVTQTPSHQVTQMGQEVILRCVPISNHLYFYWYRQILGQKVEFLVSFYNNEISEKSEIFDDQFSVERPDGSNFTLKIRSTKLEDSAMYFCASIGHYNNYGYTFGSGTRLTVV.